This TCR beta chain was documented in a study of CXCR3-negative and CXCR3-positive naive CD8 T cells. Findings and caveats of the study: With respect to TRBV-TRBJ usage, naive CXCR3-negative and CXCR3-positive cells were similar; memory differed. Memory CD8+ cells showed much lower diversity, while both naive subsets were comparably high. TRB CDR3 hydrophobicity was greater in CXCR3-positive naive cells than in CXCR3-negative naive cells.

A word on this clonotype: What it recognizes is unknown.

Germline assignment: CDR1 SGHDN and CDR2 FVKESK. CDR3 length equals 15 residues. The TRB libraries of cDNA were built by UMI-labeled 5' RACE. For each CDR3 protein, TCRdb gives one entry from its re-call of the 5' RACE reads, without DNA. Here the sample table reports 90,000 to 100,000 distinct CDR3 sequences. This TCR came from a human donor in good health. Some clones in this sample may be carry-over from other donors' samples. The gene calls are TRBV14 and TRBJ2-2. Sequencing used naive CXCR3+ CD8+ T cells from blood. Subset in this sample: CD45RO-CCR7+CD27+CD95- naive CD8+ T cells expressing CXCR3 (TNR3+). The CDR3: CASSQEYTGTGELFF.